This TCR beta chain was recorded in a study of early T cells in non-severe SARS-CoV-2 infection. Study in general: Chains were not paired, and sequencing was done on bulk RNA from unsorted whole blood.

The TCR library protocol attached unique molecular identifiers to the individual cDNA molecules. Using its own MiXCR run on the 5' RACE reads, TCRdb lists one record per CDR3 protein. The table lists approximately 70,000 distinct CDR3 sequences, less than 15% of them singletons, with around 16% in the top ten. For this clonotype: Its target is unknown.

Points from the study as a whole: Anti-spike CD8 specificities were favored by VDJdb matching, whose results missed private and CD4 specificities.

The TCR sequence derives from an adult who was a healthcare worker with PCR-confirmed SARS-CoV-2 infection or an uninfected control (not recorded which). The donor label of this sample is uncertain. The sample here was whole blood, taken at baseline.

The CDR3 loop reads CASSSSRLGYTF. CDR3 nucleotide sequence: TGTGCCAGCAGCTCTTCGAGACTTGGCTACACCTTC. V usage is TRBV5-5 and J usage is TRBJ1-2; D gene uncertain. Germline CDR1 and CDR2: SGHKS and YYEKEE (reference sequence). Trimming removed 3 bases at V and 7 bases at J, with 10 bases between. This CDR3 region has 12 residues.